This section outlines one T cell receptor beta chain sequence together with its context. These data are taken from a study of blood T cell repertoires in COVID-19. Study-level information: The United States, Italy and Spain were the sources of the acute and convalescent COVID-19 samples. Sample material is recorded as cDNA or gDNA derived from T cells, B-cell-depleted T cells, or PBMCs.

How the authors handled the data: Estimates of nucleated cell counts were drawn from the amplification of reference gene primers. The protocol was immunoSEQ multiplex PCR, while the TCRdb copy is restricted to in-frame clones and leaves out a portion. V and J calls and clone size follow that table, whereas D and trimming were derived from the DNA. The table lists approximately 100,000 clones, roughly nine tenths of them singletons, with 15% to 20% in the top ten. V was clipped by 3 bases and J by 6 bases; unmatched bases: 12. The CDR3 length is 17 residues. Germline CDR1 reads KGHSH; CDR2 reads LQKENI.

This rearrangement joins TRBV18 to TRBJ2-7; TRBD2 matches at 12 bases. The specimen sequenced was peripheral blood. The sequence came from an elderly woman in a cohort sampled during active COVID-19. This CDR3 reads CASSPVTSGSRMGEQYF. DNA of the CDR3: TGTGCCAGCTCACCGGTGACTAGCGGGAGTAGAATGGGCGAGCAGTACTTC.